One and the same sample provided the 26 T cell receptor beta chains below, sequenced in a study of immune heterogeneity within non-small cell lung tumors. Template came from bulk tumor genomic DNA, at 550 to 700 ng per sample. Several biopsies per primary tumor, spaced far apart, were taken during surgery. Samples came from untreated patients having curative surgery for newly diagnosed non-small cell lung cancer. TCR beta CDR3 was amplified by multiplex PCR using 32 V and 13 J primers. TCRdb re-called the multiplex PCR reads through MiXCR, storing one row per CDR3 protein. The repertoire has about 15,000 distinct CDR3 sequences, 30% to 35% of them found once; the top ten carry approximately 14%. The sequencing sample was made of lung tumor tissue. These receptors all come from a woman aged 45-60 years with non-small cell lung cancer.

This clonotype is medium-sized within its sample. V usage is TRBV20-1 and J usage is TRBJ2-7; 9 bases line up with TRBD2. This CDR3 is 15 amino acids long. In germline, CDR1 is DFQATT, CDR2 SNEGSKA (reference sequence). J was trimmed by 2 bases and V by 1 base; bases with no gene match: 6. The DNA of the CDR3 is TGCAGTGCTAGAGTTCTAGCGGGACGTCCCTACGAGCAGTACTTC. Translated: CSARVLAGRPYEQYF.

This clonotype showed up just once. The J gene is TRBJ1-5, the V gene TRBV5-1; TRBD1 is a possible D gene (5 bases). Germline V gene lookup returns CDR1 SGHRS and CDR2 YFSETQ. The CDR3 is 14 amino acids. Trimming cost V 0 bases and J 9 bases, with 13 bases left between them. CDR3 in amino acids: CASSLAKGVGPQHF. For the CDR3, the DNA is TGCGCCAGCAGCTTGGCAAAAGGGGTGGGGCCCCAGCATTTT.

This clonotype was seen repeatedly, ten times or more. The chain employs TRBV20-1 and TRBJ2-5, with a tentative D call TRBD2 (6 bases). Germline CDR1 is DFQATT and CDR2 is SNEGSKA (reference sequence). The CDR3 contains 14 residues. V lost 0 bases and J 5 bases, leaving 13 bases between the germline ends. CDR3 sequence: CSARDRRAAETQYF. The CDR3 DNA follows: TGCAGTGCTAGAGATCGGAGGGCGGCTGAGACCCAGTACTTC.

A note on this clonotype: A much larger clone lies a single base off, so this may be a read error. The rearrangement uses TRBV7-9 and TRBJ2-1; TRBD1 aligns across 11 bases. The CDR3 loop spans 16 amino acids. CDR1 is SEHNR and CDR2 is FQNEAQ in the germline V gene (reference sequence). Here the CDR3 reads CASRQAGTGGSNEHFF. The DNA for the CDR3 is TGTGCCAGCAGGCAAGCCGGGACAGGGGGTAGCAATGAGCATTTCTTC.

The chain has TRBV6-4 and TRBJ2-7, with TRBD2 identical over 9 bases. Germline CDR1 and CDR2: MRHNA and SNTAGT. The junction had 17 bases not matched to a gene; V was cut back by 2 bases and J by 6 bases. The CDR3 runs 18 residues. CDR3 bases: TGTGCCAGCAGTGACACGACCAAGCGGGCGGGGGGGTCGAGCGAGCAGTACTTC. It specifies CASSDTTKRAGGSSEQYF.

In this sample, this clonotype turned up many times. The chain is built from TRBV20-1 and TRBJ2-1; D tentatively reads TRBD1 or TRBD2 (5 bases each). V lost 5 bases, J lost 4 bases, and 18 bases lay in between. The CDR3 spans 15 residues. Germline CDR1 reads DFQATT; CDR2 reads SNEGSKA (reference sequence). In DNA form, the CDR3 reads TGCAGTGCTCGTTACAGGAGTCGGGGTTACAATGAGCAGTTCTTC. Translated, it gives CSARYRSRGYNEQFF.

This clonotype is labeled as medium-sized. The rearrangement joins TRBV10-1 to TRBJ1-3, with D hard to call. This CDR3 spans 16 amino acids. The V gene lost 3 bases and the J gene lost 0 bases, with 12 bases spanning the gap. CDR1 and CDR2 (germline): WNHNN, SYGVQD (reference sequence). The CDR3 here is CASSDPSVTSGNTIYF. The CDR3 DNA reads TGCGCCAGCAGTGACCCGTCCGTAACCTCTGGAAACACCATATATTTT.

This clonotype is medium-sized (0.01 to 0.1%) in the sample. The chain combines TRBV19 with TRBJ2-7, with 8 nucleotides matching TRBD1. Trimming took 5 bases from V and 5 from J; bases not matched to a gene: 11. Germline CDR1 LNHDA, CDR2 SQIVND (reference sequence). The CDR3 covers 15 residues. The CDR3 region is CASSSTSGGRDEQYF. The CDR3 DNA reads as TGTGCCAGTAGTTCGACCTCAGGGGGCCGGGACGAGCAGTACTTC.

A word on this clonotype: A much larger clone sits a single nucleotide away, making a read error possible. The genes are TRBV24-1 and TRBJ1-2; no firm D call. The germline gives CDR1 KGHDR, CDR2 SFDVKD. The length of the CDR3 is 12 residues. V was clipped by 5 bases and J by 8 bases, with 11 bases between them. CDR3 region: CATSAPWGGYTF. DNA for the CDR3: TGTGCCACCAGTGCCCCGTGGGGAGGCTACACCTTC.

This clonotype was found many times. The chain joins TRBV19 to TRBJ1-5; 8 bases fit TRBD1. V was clipped by 5 bases and J by 6 bases; unmatched bases: 6. Germline V CDR1 and CDR2: LNHDA, SQIVND (reference sequence). The CDR3 extends over 14 amino acids. This CDR3 is CASSSRDRRQPQHF. CDR3 bases: TGTGCCAGTAGTTCTCGGGACAGGCGTCAGCCCCAGCATTTT.

This clonotype was detected many times. V is TRBV2 and J is TRBJ1-5, with a possible D match to TRBD1 (5 bases). V dropped 7 bases and J dropped 7 bases, with 17 bases sitting between them. The CDR3 totals 14 residues. Germline CDR1 and CDR2: SNHLY and FYNNEI. The CDR3 reads CASTKGEGTQPQHF. Written as DNA, the CDR3 is TGTGCCAGCACCAAAGGGGAGGGAACCCAGCCCCAGCATTTT.

The count of this clonotype is one. V usage is TRBV9 and J usage is TRBJ1-3; a weak D match, TRBD1 (5 bases). This CDR3 is built from 14 residues. The germline V gene encodes CDR1 SGDLS and CDR2 YYNGEE. Trimming left V 0 bases short and J 3 bases short, with 7 bases between. CDR3 DNA sequence: TGTGCCAGCAGCGTAGCAGGGCTTGGAAACACCATATATTTT. Translating gives CASSVAGLGNTIYF.

Sample share makes this clonotype medium-sized. This sequence joins TRBV11-2 and TRBJ2-1; TRBD2 matches 7 bases. Germline V lookup: CDR1 SGHAT, CDR2 FQNNGV. With 0 bases clipped from V and 13 bases from J, the junction kept 15 bases outside the gene matches. The CDR3 extends over 16 amino acids. CDR3 bases: TGTGCCAGCAGCTTAGATCTGGGAGGGCCTCGTCTCCTCCAGTTCTTC. Amino acids: CASSLDLGGPRLLQFF.

This clonotype came up once. This may stem from a read error, because a much larger clone lies one nucleotide away. The chain has TRBV18 and TRBJ1-1, with 7 bases lining up with TRBD1. The J segment lost 1 base and the V segment lost 9 bases, leaving 11 bases of the junction unmatched. There are 15 residues in the CDR3. Germline lookup yields CDR1 KGHSH and CDR2 LQKENI. The CDR3 loop is CARSDRGQQNTEAFF. Here the CDR3 DNA reads TGTGCCAGGTCAGACCGGGGACAGCAGAACACTGAAGCTTTCTTT.

This clonotype has only a few counts. The chain links TRBV5-5 to TRBJ2-3; 7 bases fit TRBD1. V shed 7 bases, J shed 4 bases, and the junction held 12 bases outside the gene matches. Germline V gene lookup returns CDR1 SGHKS and CDR2 YYEKEE (reference sequence). CDR3 size: 15 residues. The CDR3 region has the DNA TGTGCCAGCCATGAGACAGGGACCATGGCAGATACGCAGTATTTT. Translated: CASHETGTMADTQYF.

The genes are TRBV20-1 and TRBJ1-2, with a tentative D call TRBD1 (5 bases). With 3 bases removed from V and 7 bases from J, the gap between germline ends came to 18 bases. This CDR3 contains 14 residues. Germline assignment: CDR1 DFQATT and CDR2 SNEGSKA (reference sequence). The CDR3 DNA reads TGCAGTGCTAGTAAGGGGAACCGGGTCGTTGGCTACACCTTC. Protein product: CSASKGNRVVGYTF.

This clonotype was counted a few times. The V gene is TRBV20-1, the J gene TRBJ2-7, with D possibly called TRBD1 or TRBD2 (5 bases each). The CDR3 extends over 17 amino acids. Germline CDR1 and CDR2: DFQATT and SNEGSKA (reference sequence). V lost 6 bases and J lost 5, with 29 bases in between. This CDR3 is CSARPLLGRVGLDEQYF. Written as DNA, the CDR3 is TGCAGTGCCCGGCCGCTGCTGGGACGTGTGGGGCTTGACGAGCAGTACTTC.

This clonotype was seen a handful of times. A much bigger clone sits one base away, suggesting this may be a read error. V usage is TRBV19 and J usage is TRBJ1-2; 11 nucleotides match TRBD1. Germline values: CDR1 LNHDA, CDR2 SQIVND (reference sequence). The CDR3 is 17 amino acids. DNA of the CDR3: TGTGCCAGTAGGGACAGGGGGCTAGTCTATGATGACTATGGCTACGCCTTC. Translated, it gives CASRDRGLVYDDYGYAF.

In regard to this clonotype: A read error may explain this, as a much larger clone is one base away. The chain recombines TRBV24-1 with TRBJ2-1; D possibly matches TRBD1 or TRBD2 (6 bases each). CDR1 is KGHDR, CDR2 SFDVKD, per germline. The CDR3 has 16 residues. Trimming pared 4 bases from V and 2 bases from J, leaving 14 bases between. DNA of the CDR3: TGTGCCACCAGTGAGGGGGGCGGGCGGCCCTACAATGAGCAGTTCTTC. Its translation: CATSEGGGRPYNEQFF.

This clonotype has a handful of counts. The chain employs TRBV6-1 and TRBJ1-5, with 8 bases fitting TRBD1. The length of the CDR3 is 14 residues. CDR1 is MNHNS and CDR2 is SASEGT in the germline V gene. Trimming removed 3 bases from V and 5 bases from J; junction bases left unmatched: 3. CDR3 DNA: TGTGCCAGCAGTGACAGGGGGCAGGATCAGCCCCAGCATTTT. Its translation is CASSDRGQDQPQHF.

By sample share, this clonotype is medium-sized. The chain has TRBV27 and TRBJ2-1; D not certain. Trimming pared 1 base from V and 3 bases from J, leaving 10 bases between. Per the germline V gene, CDR1 is MNHEY and CDR2 is SMNVEV (reference sequence). CDR3 length equals 15 residues. CDR3 sequence: CASSLYATNYNEQFF. CDR3 DNA sequence: TGTGCCAGCAGTTTATATGCTACAAACTACAATGAGCAGTTCTTC.

This clonotype was seen ten or more times. This chain links TRBV4-2 with TRBJ2-7; 9 positions match TRBD2. The germline gives CDR1 LGHNA, CDR2 YNFKEQ. V gave up 1 base and J gave up 2 bases; unmatched junction bases: 3. This CDR3 is 15 amino acids long. CDR3 sequence (DNA): TGTGCCAGCAGCCAAGGGAGCGGGGGGACCTACGAGCAGTACTTC. It specifies CASSQGSGGTYEQYF.

In this sample, this clonotype is medium-sized. The chain couples TRBV20-1 to TRBJ1-1; D call uncertain. Trimming removed 5 bases from V and 1 base from J, with 14 bases in between. From germline, CDR1 is DFQATT and CDR2 SNEGSKA (reference sequence). This CDR3 has 14 amino acids. Written as DNA, the CDR3 is TGCAGTGCTTGCGATCGGGTGGGGAACACTGAAGCTTTCTTT. It yields the protein CSACDRVGNTEAFF.

The chain uses TRBV6-1 and TRBJ1-6; D is perhaps TRBD1 (5 bases). The CDR3 loop spans 14 amino acids. CDR1 and CDR2 (germline): MNHNS, SASEGT. The V end was cut by 3 bases, the J end by 9 bases, with 12 bases between. CDR3 bases: TGTGCCAGCAGTGACACTCCGAGGGGTTCACCCCTCCACTTT. Amino acid sequence: CASSDTPRGSPLHF.

This clonotype was seen just once. The CDR3 DNA sequence: TGTGCCAGTAGCCCAGGAGAGACGGTGAACACTGAAGCTTTCTTT. Translated, it gives CASSPGETVNTEAFF. The rearrangement uses TRBV19 and TRBJ1-1; D uncertain. V was pared by 6 bases and J by 0 bases, with 14 bases between. Germline V gene sequence: CDR1 LNHDA, CDR2 SQIVND (reference sequence). The CDR3 loop spans 15 amino acids.

Only a few counts were recorded for this clonotype. The chain recombines TRBV6-1 with TRBJ1-4; no reliable D call. CDR1 is MNHNS and CDR2 is SASEGT in the germline V gene. The CDR3 is made up of 12 amino acids. Trimming shortened V by 6 bases and J by 11 bases, and 13 bases separated the two germline ends. The CDR3 is CASSDNSGKLFF. The DNA of the CDR3 is TGTGCCAGCAGCGATAACAGCGGCAAACTGTTTTTT.